This T cell receptor beta chain is drawn from a study of shared clonotypes between healthy human individuals. Assay used: immunoSEQ multiplex PCR; TCRdb lists only in-frame clones, some missing. This sample has roughly 2,500,000 clones, with over 85% found just once. Concerning this clone itself: The target antigen is unknown. This specimen includes other DNA sequences encoding the same CDR3.

Study observations and caveats: Apart from blood, nothing was sampled; tissue repertoires likely differ. Naive subsets generally had larger estimated richness than memory subsets.

Subsets obtained from CD4+ cells comprised CD45RA+ naive and CD45RA-negative memory cells. Germline V gene lookup returns CDR1 SGDLS and CDR2 YYNGEE. V was cut by 2 bases and J by 0 bases, with 9 bases left in between. The CDR3 is 16 residues long. The specimen sequenced was naive CD4+ T cells from PBMCs. Indicated subset: CD45RA+ positively selected. The sequence derives from a man between 18 and 35 years old in good health. Some clones in this sample may be carry-over from other donors' samples. This chain joins TRBV9 and TRBJ2-6, with a weak D call TRBD1 (5 bases). The CDR3 sequence is CASSVGRSSGANVLTF. The CDR3, as DNA: TGTGCCAGCAGCGTGGGGCGCAGCTCTGGGGCCAACGTCCTGACTTTC.